This is a list of T cell receptor beta chains from one sample in a study of cytomegalovirus exposure and HLA in healthy donors. Assay: immunoSEQ multiplex PCR; the TCRdb copy retains only in-frame clones and omits some. The sample lists over 150,000 clones, approximately 67% occurring once. Sequenced sample: PBMCs. These receptors were collected from a woman younger than 30 in good health and CMV-seropositive. Each CDR3 is given with its conserved first and last residue. A D gene is named only where the DNA matches it firmly. Expanded clones are given a class, and other clones once, few, many or no size at all.

CASMRTGTGSSPLHF TGTGCCAGCATGCGGACCGGGACAGGGAGTTCACCCCTCCACTTT . TRBJ1-6 TRBV28 TRBD1
CASSLSADILEYF TGTGCCAGCAGCTTGTCGGCGGACATTTTGGAGTACTTC . TRBJ2-5 TRBV5-8 .
CASSLGQGPSTPASEYGYTF TGTGCCAGTAGTTTGGGACAGGGTCCGTCAACTCCCGCGTCCGAGTATGGCTACACCTTC . TRBJ1-2 TRBV19 TRBD1
CASSFGQGVPSGATETQYF TGTGCCAGCAGCTTTGGACAGGGAGTACCTAGCGGGGCAACGGAGACCCAGTACTTC . TRBJ2-5 TRBV7-9 .
CASSTRALGSYEQYF TGTGCCAGCAGCACCAGGGCCCTAGGCTCCTACGAGCAGTACTTC . TRBJ2-7 TRBV6-5 .
CASTLGGRSYEQYF TGTGCCAGTACCCTAGGCGGGAGGAGCTACGAGCAGTACTTC . TRBJ2-7 TRBV7-2 TRBD2
CASSSKAGAYYGYTF TGTGCCAGCAGCTCGAAAGCAGGGGCTTACTATGGCTACACCTTC . TRBJ1-2 TRBV7-2 .
CASSPGQGYGYTF TGTGCCAGCAGCCCAGGACAGGGCTATGGCTACACCTTC . TRBJ1-2 TRBV27 TRBD1
CASSFGTANTGELFF TGTGCCAGCAGTTTCGGGACAGCGAACACCGGGGAGCTGTTTTTT . TRBJ2-2 TRBV28 TRBD1
CASSVSQGGGYEQYF TGTGCCAGCAGCGTATCTCAAGGGGGCGGCTACGAGCAGTACTTC . TRBJ2-7 TRBV9 TRBD1
CASSTYSGTFSYNEQFF TGTGCCAGTAGTACATATAGCGGAACCTTCTCCTACAATGAGCAGTTCTTC . TRBJ2-1 TRBV19 .
CASSPNARETQYF TGTGCCAGCAGCCCAAACGCCAGGGAGACCCAGTACTTC . TRBJ2-5 TRBV7-8 .
CASSQDRSSGGVSYEQYF TGTGCCAGCAGCCAAGATCGGTCTAGCGGGGGGGTTTCCTACGAGCAGTACTTC few TRBJ2-7 TRBV4-2 TRBD2
CASSVFSTTDTQYF TGTGCCAGCAGCGTCTTCAGTACCACAGATACGCAGTATTTT . TRBJ2-3 TRBV9 .
CASSPKGPGTDTQYF TGTGCCAGCAGCCCCAAGGGGCCAGGGACAGATACGCAGTATTTT . TRBJ2-3 TRBV13 .
CASSLGGLLGTGEQYF TGTGCCAGCAGCTTAGGGGGACTCCTAGGAACGGGCGAGCAGTACTTC few TRBJ2-7 TRBV13 .
CASNDWGPSNQPQHF TGTGCCAGCAATGATTGGGGGCCCTCAAATCAGCCCCAGCATTTT . TRBJ1-5 TRBV2 .
CASSRRAQGISSTDTQYF TGTGCCAGCTCCCGAAGGGCCCAGGGGATTAGTTCCACAGATACGCAGTATTTT . TRBJ2-3 TRBV18 .
CASSEDRQQAFF TGTGCCAGCAGCGAAGACAGACAACAGGCTTTCTTT . TRBJ1-1 TRBV7-9 .
CASSLGSRSSYEQYF TGTGCCAGCAGCTTAGGTAGCCGGAGCTCCTACGAGCAGTACTTC . TRBJ2-7 TRBV7-2 .
CASSKAQGESYGYTF TGTGCCAGCAGCAAAGCGCAGGGGGAAAGCTATGGCTACACCTTC . TRBJ1-2 TRBV21-1 .
CASSLYGTGATGELFF TGTGCCAGCAGTTTATATGGGACAGGGGCGACCGGGGAGCTGTTTTTT . TRBJ2-2 TRBV27 TRBD1
CASRPGTSIHEQFF TGTGCCAGCAGACCCGGGACTAGCATCCATGAGCAGTTCTTC once TRBJ2-1 TRBV6-1 TRBD2
CSVAGTGYSYEQYF TGCAGCGTGGCCGGGACAGGGTATTCCTACGAGCAGTACTTC few TRBJ2-7 TRBV29-1 TRBD1
CASSPTSGSTHTDTQYF TGTGCCAGCAGCCCGACTAGCGGGAGTACCCACACAGATACGCAGTATTTT few TRBJ2-3 TRBV7-9 TRBD2
CASSFMIGAVEAFF TGTGCCAGCAGTTTTATGATCGGAGCCGTTGAAGCTTTCTTT . TRBJ1-1 TRBV28 .
CASSLSVSSYEQYF TGTGCCAGCAGCTTGAGCGTTAGCTCCTACGAGCAGTACTTC . TRBJ2-7 TRBV7-6 .
CASSLGQGAHERYF TGTGCCAGCAGCCTCGGGCAGGGGGCCCACGAGCGGTACTTC . TRBJ2-7 TRBV6-5 TRBD1
CASSLSSAQYLYSNQPQHF TGTGCCAGCAGCTTATCCAGTGCCCAATATCTTTATAGCAATCAGCCCCAGCATTTT . TRBJ1-5 TRBV7-8 .
CASRDRGLVTYGYTF TGTGCCAGCCGGGACAGAGGGCTCGTCACCTATGGCTACACCTTC few TRBJ1-2 TRBV27 TRBD1
CASSLVGQGNTEAFF TGTGCCAGCAGCTTGGTAGGGCAGGGGAACACTGAAGCTTTCTTT few TRBJ1-1 TRBV5-6 .
CASSLLAVRPQETQYF TGTGCCAGCAGTTTATTAGCGGTCCGCCCCCAAGAGACCCAGTACTTC . TRBJ2-5 TRBV28 .
CASSNYSPLHF TGTGCCAGCAGTAACTATTCACCCCTCCACTTT . TRBJ1-6 TRBV27 .
CASSETGVNTEAFF TGTGCCAGCAGTGAGACAGGGGTGAACACTGAAGCTTTCTTT . TRBJ1-1 TRBV6-1 TRBD1
CASSQGQFYEQYF TGTGCCAGCTCACAGGGACAGTTCTACGAGCAGTACTTC . TRBJ2-7 TRBV18 TRBD1
CATSSDRYGHEQYF TGTGCCACCAGCAGCGACAGGTATGGCCACGAGCAGTACTTC . TRBJ2-7 TRBV15 .